The text below deals with one T cell receptor beta chain. Its antigen is currently unknown. The entry originates in a study of T cell responses to AZD1222 COVID-19 vaccine. General study findings and limits: Dominant CD4 TCR responses targeted spike regions 160-218 and 743-854.

This CDR3 spans 13 amino acids. Germline CDR1 is SGHRS and CDR2 is YFSETQ. The V end was cut by 4 bases, the J end by 5 bases, with 12 bases between. Data came from immunoSEQ multiplex PCR; TCRdb stores just in-frame clones and leaves some out. This sample has some 110,000 clones, with around 90% found just once. This clonotype was obtained from an adult who received the AZD1222 COVID-19 vaccine. The chain links TRBV5-1 to TRBJ2-5; perhaps D is TRBD1 or TRBD2 (5 bases each). The sequences come from peripheral blood, collected 28 days after the second AZD1222 dose. CDR3 sequence reads: CASSGRDLETQYF. DNA for the CDR3: TGCGCCAGCAGCGGCAGGGACCTGGAGACCCAGTACTTC.